One and the same sample provided the 12 T cell receptor beta chains below, sequenced in a study of blood T cell repertoires in COVID-19. The assay was immunoSEQ multiplex PCR, and TCRdb's table has in-frame clones only and misses some. Of around 200,000 clones in the sample, roughly 89% were seen once. Sequenced: peripheral blood. Every receptor here comes from a woman aged 18-29 years who had recovered from COVID-19.

The gene calls are TRBV7-7 and TRBJ2-3; D might be TRBD1 (6 bases). CDR3 length equals 15 residues. Trimming shortened V by 2 bases and J by 0 bases, and 9 bases separated the two germline ends. Germline CDR1 SSHAT, CDR2 FNYEAQ (reference sequence). For the CDR3, the DNA is TGTGCCAGCAGCTTAACAGGGTCTAGCACAGATACGCAGTATTTT. Its translation is CASSLTGSSTDTQYF.

This clone appeared a few times. The chain employs TRBV7-6 and TRBJ2-2; 11 positions match TRBD2. The CDR3 has 16 residues. Trimming removed 4 bases from V and 1 base from J; junction bases left unmatched: 2. Germline values: CDR1 SGHVS, CDR2 FNYEAQ. DNA for the CDR3: TGTGCCAGCAGCTCTCTAGCGGGAGGGAACACCGGGGAGCTGTTTTTT. Translated: CASSSLAGGNTGELFF.

The chain couples TRBV4-2 to TRBJ1-4; 9 positions match TRBD1. J was trimmed by 12 bases and V by 0 bases; bases with no gene match: 14. CDR1 is LGHNA, CDR2 YNFKEQ, per germline. The CDR3 has 17 residues. CDR3 coding DNA: TGTGCCAGCAGCCAAGATCTCTCGGGACAGGGTGGTCAGGAACTGTTTTTT. Translation: CASSQDLSGQGGQELFF.

This clone appeared once. This chain connects TRBV18 to TRBJ2-7, with 8 bases that match TRBD1. The CDR3 covers 13 residues. Trimming at V came to 3 bases and at J to 5 bases, leaving 3 bases not matched to a gene. Germline CDR1 is KGHSH and CDR2 is LQKENI. The CDR3 DNA follows: TGTGCCAGCTCACCCGGGACAGGCCACGAGCAGTACGTC. Protein: CASSPGTGHEQYV.

The V and J genes are TRBV5-4 and TRBJ1-3; tentatively, D is TRBD1 (6 bases). Trimming shortened V by 4 bases and J by 0 bases, and 8 bases separated the two germline ends. Germline V gene data show CDR1 as SGHNT and CDR2 as YYREEE (reference sequence). CDR3 size: 14 residues. The CDR3 region has the DNA TGTGCCAGCAGCCACAGGGACTCTGGAAACACCATATATTTT. This sequence encodes CASSHRDSGNTIYF.

This sequence joins TRBV6-1 and TRBJ2-5; possible D gene TRBD1, 6 bases. The germline gives CDR1 MNHNS, CDR2 SASEGT. CDR3 length: 15 residues. Trimming removed 0 bases at V and 3 bases at J, with 11 bases between. CDR3 nucleotides: TGTGCCAGCAGTGAAGCGGGGGCAGGGGAAGAGACCCAGTACTTC. Translated, it gives CASSEAGAGEETQYF.

The chain employs TRBV5-6 and TRBJ2-5, with D possibly TRBD2 on 6 matching bases. CDR3 length: 13 amino acids. The ends were cut back, 3 bases at V and 3 bases at J, with 9 bases in the middle. The V gene's germline CDR1 is SGHDT and CDR2 YYEEEE. The DNA of the CDR3 is TGTGCCAGCAGCTCCCGCGGGAAAGAGACCCAGTACTTC. It is translated as CASSSRGKETQYF. Together with reference TRBV5-6 and TRBJ2-5, the CDR3 gives the full variable domain: DAGVTQSPTHLIKTRGQQVTLRCSPKSGHDTVSWYQQALGQGPQFIFQYYEEEERQRGNFPDRFSGHQFPNYSSELNVNALLLGDSALYLCASSSRGKETQYFGPGTRLLVL.

V and J are TRBV27 and TRBJ2-3; the match to TRBD1 covers 9 bases. Germline lookup yields CDR1 MNHEY and CDR2 SMNVEV (reference sequence). CDR3 length equals 13 residues. The junction had 3 bases not matched to a gene; V was cut back by 10 bases and J by 1 base. The CDR3 DNA reads as TGTGCCATAGGGGACAGGGGCACAGATACGCAGTATTTT. Its translation is CAIGDRGTDTQYF.

This chain uses TRBV7-2 with TRBJ2-2; 7 positions agree with TRBD2. The CDR3 runs 17 residues. V dropped 3 bases and J dropped 5; count of bases not matched to a gene: 12. The germline V gene encodes CDR1 SGHTA and CDR2 FQGNSA. The CDR3 sequence is CASSFRVSGIRTGELFF. CDR3 nucleotide sequence: TGTGCCAGCAGCTTCCGAGTCAGCGGGATAAGGACCGGGGAGCTGTTTTTT.

For the CDR3, the DNA is TGTGCCAGCAGTTTATTATCCGGGACAGGGTATGGCTACACCTTC. Protein product: CASSLLSGTGYGYTF. This sequence joins TRBV6-5 and TRBJ1-2; TRBD1 matches at 9 bases. With V trimmed by 4 bases and J by 5 bases, 8 bases remained unmatched. The CDR3 consists of 15 residues. Germline values: CDR1 MNHEY, CDR2 SVGAGI.

This CDR3 is CATSRGVQGYTEAFF. The CDR3 DNA is TGTGCCACCAGCAGGGGGGTACAGGGATACACTGAAGCTTTCTTT. This sequence joins TRBV15 and TRBJ1-1; maybe TRBD1 (6 bases). The CDR3 runs 15 residues. Trimming removed 3 bases at V and 3 bases at J, with 14 bases between. The V gene's germline CDR1 is LNHNV and CDR2 YYDKDF (reference sequence).

The chain joins TRBV2 to TRBJ2-1, with TRBD1 matching over 8 bases. Germline values: CDR1 SNHLY, CDR2 FYNNEI. V lost 7 bases and J lost 0; bases outside the gene matches: 5. CDR3 size: 15 residues. This chain's CDR3 is CASKFTGGSYNEQFF. The CDR3 coding sequence is TGTGCCAGCAAGTTTACAGGGGGCTCCTACAATGAGCAGTTCTTC.